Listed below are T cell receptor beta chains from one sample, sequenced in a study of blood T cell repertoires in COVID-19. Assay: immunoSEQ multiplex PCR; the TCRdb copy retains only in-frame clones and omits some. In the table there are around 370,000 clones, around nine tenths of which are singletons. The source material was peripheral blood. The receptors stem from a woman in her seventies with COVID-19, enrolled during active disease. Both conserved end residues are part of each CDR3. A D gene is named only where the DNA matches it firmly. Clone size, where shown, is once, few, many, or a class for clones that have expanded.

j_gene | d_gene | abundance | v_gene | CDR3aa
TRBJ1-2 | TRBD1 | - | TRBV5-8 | CASSWETGYYGYTF
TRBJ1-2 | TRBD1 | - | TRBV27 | CASRETGGKYYGYTF
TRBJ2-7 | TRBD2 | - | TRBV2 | CASSLRAGLSYEQYF
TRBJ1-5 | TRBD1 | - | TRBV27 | CASSLSRQGDQPQHF
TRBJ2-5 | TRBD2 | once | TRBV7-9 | CASSPLFQRGGETQYF
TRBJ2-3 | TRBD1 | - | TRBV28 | CASSPWTGTTLSTDTQYF
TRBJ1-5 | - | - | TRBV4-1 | CASSHLGTKDQPQHF
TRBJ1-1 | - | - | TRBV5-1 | CASRSGEANTEAFF
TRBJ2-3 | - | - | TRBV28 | CASRSRDTQYF
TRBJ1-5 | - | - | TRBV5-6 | CASSLGGDQPQHF
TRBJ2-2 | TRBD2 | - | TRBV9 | CASSVLQPNQGISGGHNTGELFF
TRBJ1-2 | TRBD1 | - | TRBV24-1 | CATSDPSTGGASNYGYTF
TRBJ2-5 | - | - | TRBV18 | CASSSGETQYF
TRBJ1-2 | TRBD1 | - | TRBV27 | CASSPRTGGAHYGYTF
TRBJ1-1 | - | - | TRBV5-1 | CASSLALSGTEAFF
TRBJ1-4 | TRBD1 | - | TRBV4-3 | CASSARHEGAEEKLFF
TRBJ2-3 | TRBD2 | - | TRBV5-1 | CASSLATSGGEDTQYF
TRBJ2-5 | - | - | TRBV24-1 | CATSDFQGQQETQYF
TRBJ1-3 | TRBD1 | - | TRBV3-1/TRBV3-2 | CASSHRDRGDTIYF
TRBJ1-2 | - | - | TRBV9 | CASSSGSNYGYTF
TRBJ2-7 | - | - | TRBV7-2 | CASSSARAADYEQYF
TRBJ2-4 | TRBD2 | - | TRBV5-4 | CASSLGGLAGFHNIQYF
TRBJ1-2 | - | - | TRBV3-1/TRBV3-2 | CATSTGLNYGYTF
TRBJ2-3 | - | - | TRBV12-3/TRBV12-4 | CASKSGFADTQYF
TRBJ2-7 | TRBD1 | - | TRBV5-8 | CASSLQTTWGQGTFWQYF
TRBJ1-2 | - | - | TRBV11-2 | CASSFFSWAYYGYTF
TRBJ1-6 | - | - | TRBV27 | CASSLSYTPQAPVNSPLHF
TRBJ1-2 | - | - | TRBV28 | CASSLQVDGYTF
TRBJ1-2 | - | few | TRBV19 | CASKVRGPYGYTF
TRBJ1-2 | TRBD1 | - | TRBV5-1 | CASSLEGRGRNGYTF
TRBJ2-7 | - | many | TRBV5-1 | CASSAGQPYYEQYF
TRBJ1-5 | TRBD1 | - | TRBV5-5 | CASSFRGLDNQPQHF
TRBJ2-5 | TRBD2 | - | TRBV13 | CASSLTSGETQYF
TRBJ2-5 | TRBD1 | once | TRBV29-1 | CSVEEVLGQLETQYF
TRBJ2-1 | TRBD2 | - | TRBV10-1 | CASSETSGGAGEQFF
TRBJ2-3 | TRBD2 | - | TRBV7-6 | CASSLTHGGSPSTDTQYF
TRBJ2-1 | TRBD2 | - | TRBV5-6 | CASSLGALAGYNEQFF
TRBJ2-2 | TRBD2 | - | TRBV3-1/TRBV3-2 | CASSQLRGIGELFF
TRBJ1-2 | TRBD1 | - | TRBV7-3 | CASSLGTGVGYGYTF
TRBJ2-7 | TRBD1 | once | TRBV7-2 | CASSMDRVYEQYF
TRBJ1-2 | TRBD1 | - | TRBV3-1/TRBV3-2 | CASSQQGAGGYTF
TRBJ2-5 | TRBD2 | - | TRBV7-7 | CASSLLAGGPQETQYF
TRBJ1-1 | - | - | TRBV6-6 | CASSYGRGRDTEAFF
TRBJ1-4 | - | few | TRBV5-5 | CASSSGLMNEKLFF
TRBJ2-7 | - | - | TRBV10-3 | CAISGSSGYEQYF
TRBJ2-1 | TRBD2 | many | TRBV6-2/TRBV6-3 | CASSRPSIAGGPRDEQFF
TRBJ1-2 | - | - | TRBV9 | CASSVARASGGYTF
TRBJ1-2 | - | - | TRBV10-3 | CAISESRGDGYTF
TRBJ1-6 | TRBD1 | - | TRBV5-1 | CATTPGTGVSPLHF
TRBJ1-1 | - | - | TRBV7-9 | CASSLEQGRRAFF
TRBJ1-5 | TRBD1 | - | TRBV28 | CASSFPPGTGDQPQHF
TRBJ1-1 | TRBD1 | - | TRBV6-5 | CASSLRDRAFF
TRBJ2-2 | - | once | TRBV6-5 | CASSYSGGTGELFF